These 18 T cell receptor beta chains were all obtained from the same sample, sequenced in a study of Ad26.COV2.S vaccination and SARS-CoV-2 variants. Treatment defined: about 20 received Ad26.COV2.S at low or high dose, single or two shots; about 5 received placebo; per-sample allocation not given. On day 63 after the first injection, vaccine and placebo recipients gave samples. Profiling relied on immunoSEQ multiplex PCR, and the TCRdb table lists in-frame clones only, not all of them. The sample consists of hundreds of thousands of clones, about 90% of them appearing once. The source was peripheral blood, collected in a trial of Ad26.COV2.S vaccine versus placebo. Receptors were obtained from a person between 18 and 65 years old who received the Ad26.COV2.S COVID-19 vaccine or a placebo.

The DNA of the CDR3 is TGTGCCAGCAGGACGGGACTCAGCGAGAAAACCTACGAGCAGTACTTC. It yields the protein CASRTGLSEKTYEQYF. V is TRBV2 and J is TRBJ2-7; tentative D call: TRBD2 (6 bases). V lost 6 bases, J lost 2 bases, and 20 bases lay in between. Germline V gives CDR1 SNHLY, CDR2 FYNNEI. There are 16 residues in the CDR3.

V is TRBV20-1 and J is TRBJ2-3; D call uncertain. The length of the CDR3 is 13 residues. Germline V gene lookup returns CDR1 DFQATT and CDR2 SNEGSKA (reference sequence). Between the trimmed V and J ends, which lost 3 bases and 6 bases, there was a span of 13 bases. This CDR3 is CSASQRLEDTQYF. In DNA, the CDR3 is TGCAGTGCTAGTCAAAGACTGGAGGATACGCAGTATTTT.

The V call is TRBV27, the J call TRBJ2-3; D is unresolved. This CDR3 is built from 16 residues. V shed 3 bases and J shed 2 bases, with 15 bases lying between them. CDR1 is MNHEY and CDR2 is SMNVEV in the germline V gene (reference sequence). CDR3 amino acids: CASSFRWAPPTDTQYF. Here the CDR3 DNA reads TGTGCCAGCAGTTTTCGTTGGGCTCCACCCACAGATACGCAGTATTTT.

The rearrangement uses TRBV4-3 and TRBJ2-7; 7 bases line up with TRBD2. The trim removed 0 bases at V and 1 base at J, leaving 6 bases unmatched. Looked up from germline, CDR1 is LGHNA and CDR2 is YSLEER. This CDR3 has 16 residues. The CDR3 region has the DNA TGCGCCAGCAGCCAAGATCACCCAGCGGGGTCCTACGAGCAGTACTTC. This codes for CASSQDHPAGSYEQYF.

The rearrangement joins TRBV25-1 to TRBJ2-7, with a possible D match to TRBD2 (6 bases). V gave up 1 base and J gave up 0 bases, with 10 bases separating them. This CDR3 spans 15 amino acids. Germline V CDR1 and CDR2: MGHDK, SYGVNS. CDR3 nucleotides: TGTGCCAGCAGTGAATCTTCCGGGAGCTCCTACGAGCAGTACTTC. Protein: CASSESSGSSYEQYF.

The chain links TRBV7-9 to TRBJ1-3; D is ambiguous. Trimming cost V 1 base and J 0 bases, with 13 bases left between them. Germline V gene data show CDR1 as SEHNR and CDR2 as FQNEAQ (reference sequence). This CDR3 region has 17 residues. The CDR3 region has the DNA TGTGCCAGCAGCTTAGTAGTGGCTAGGGTCTCTGGAAACACCATATATTTT. This sequence encodes CASSLVVARVSGNTIYF.

The chain employs TRBV7-2 and TRBJ2-5; maybe TRBD2 (5 bases). The germline gives CDR1 SGHTA, CDR2 FQGNSA. Trimming left V 1 base short and J 1 base short, with 7 bases between. CDR3 length: 14 residues. CDR3 region: CASSLGAGQETQYF. In nucleotides, the CDR3 is TGTGCCAGCAGCTTAGGGGCGGGCCAAGAGACCCAGTACTTC.

This chain connects TRBV29-1 to TRBJ1-2; 8 bases agree with TRBD1. Looked up from germline, CDR1 is SQVTM and CDR2 is ANQGSEA. The CDR3 runs to 18 residues. Losses at the gene ends were 0 bases for V and 1 base for J; bases not matched to a gene: 13. This CDR3 reads CSVEDNRRLGQVNYGYTF. CDR3 DNA sequence: TGCAGCGTTGAAGACAATAGGAGATTGGGACAGGTTAACTATGGCTACACCTTC.

The genes are TRBV2 and TRBJ2-5, with D unclear. V lost 2 bases, J lost 5 bases, and 15 bases lay in between. This CDR3 has 15 residues. CDR1 is SNHLY and CDR2 is FYNNEI in the germline V gene. The CDR3 region is CASSELLALGETQYF. The CDR3 DNA follows: TGTGCCAGCAGTGAACTTTTAGCTCTCGGGGAGACCCAGTACTTC.

This chain uses TRBV12-3 or TRBV12-4 with TRBJ1-3; TRBD1 might be the D (5 bases). The CDR3 has 12 amino acids. Deletions cut 7 bases from V and 4 bases from J, with 8 bases between. CDR3 loop: CASTEGGNTIYF. The CDR3 DNA sequence: TGTGCCAGCACGGAGGGGGGAAACACCATATATTTT.

V and J are TRBV28 and TRBJ2-5; 7 nucleotides agree with TRBD2. The CDR3 has 15 amino acids. V shed 7 bases and J 0 bases; nucleotides not matched to a gene: 8. The V gene's germline CDR1 is MDHEN and CDR2 SYDVKM. In nucleotides, the CDR3 is TGTGCCAGCATGCCCGGGGGGACCTACCAAGAGACCCAGTACTTC. Translated, it gives CASMPGGTYQETQYF.

The chain combines TRBV28 with TRBJ1-5; D gene unclear. Trimming left V 7 bases short and J 5 bases short, with 9 bases between. The CDR3 spans 12 residues. The germline CDR1 and CDR2 sequences are MDHEN and SYDVKM. The CDR3 here is CASTAQDQPQHF. CDR3 nucleotide sequence: TGTGCCAGCACCGCACAAGATCAGCCCCAGCATTTT.

Only a few counts were recorded for this clone. V usage is TRBV27 and J usage is TRBJ1-1; D perhaps matches TRBD1 (6 bases). This CDR3 comprises 17 residues. Trimming shortened V by 6 bases and J by 0 bases, and 20 bases separated the two germline ends. The germline gives CDR1 MNHEY, CDR2 SMNVEV (reference sequence). CDR3 sequence (DNA): TGTGCCAGCAGCAGTCCCCTACAGGGATCGATGAACACTGAAGCTTTCTTT. Protein product: CASSSPLQGSMNTEAFF.

The gene calls are TRBV6-4 and TRBJ2-2; TRBD2 matches at 9 bases. The CDR3 consists of 16 residues. V trimming: 3 bases; J trimming: 4 bases; junction bases outside the gene matches: 6. Per germline, CDR1 MRHNA and CDR2 SNTAGT. CDR3 amino acids: CASSEMSRGGTGELFF. Written as DNA, the CDR3 is TGTGCCAGCAGTGAGATGTCGCGGGGGGGCACCGGGGAGCTGTTTTTT.

The genes are TRBV25-1 and TRBJ2-7, with a weak D call TRBD1 (5 bases). The length of the CDR3 is 15 residues. V was shortened by 3 bases and J by 1 base, with 13 bases between the two germline ends. Germline CDR1 MGHDK, CDR2 SYGVNS. DNA of the CDR3: TGTGCCAGCAGTGATGGGCTGGCAGGGTCCTACGAGCAGTACTTC. Translation gives CASSDGLAGSYEQYF.

This chain links TRBV5-4 with TRBJ2-5; 10 bases match TRBD2. Germline V gene data show CDR1 as SGHNT and CDR2 as YYREEE (reference sequence). After removal of 2 bases from V and 4 bases from J, the junction contained 17 bases not matched to a gene. This CDR3 spans 19 amino acids. CDR3 loop: CASSFSASLAGDLGETQYF. CDR3 in DNA: TGTGCCAGCAGCTTTTCTGCTTCTCTAGCGGGGGACTTGGGAGAGACCCAGTACTTC.

V gene TRBV7-9 combines with J gene TRBJ1-1; no firm D call. Germline V CDR1 and CDR2: SEHNR, FQNEAQ (reference sequence). Trimming removed 1 base from V and 11 bases from J, with 11 bases in between. The CDR3 runs to 12 residues. The CDR3 reads CASSLESGGAFF. The CDR3 DNA reads TGTGCCAGCAGCTTAGAGTCCGGCGGGGCTTTCTTT.

In DNA, the CDR3 is TGCGCCAGCAGCCCCAACCAACAGGGGAACACTGAAGCTTTCTTT. Its translation: CASSPNQQGNTEAFF. The chain carries TRBV5-1 and TRBJ1-1; a possible D gene is TRBD1 (6 bases). This CDR3 region has 15 residues. Germline-derived CDR1 and CDR2 are SGHRS and YFSETQ. Trimming removed 4 bases at V and 1 base at J, with 14 bases between.